The clone carrying this T cell receptor beta chain has at least ten counts. The antigen is undetermined. TCRdb used MiXCR to reprocess the multiplex PCR reads, holding one entry per CDR3 protein. The sample records around 130,000 distinct CDR3 sequences, less than 20% being singletons. Axillary draining lymph nodes of breast cancer patients supplied the node samples. Looked up from germline, CDR1 is SGHRS and CDR2 is YFSETQ. Trimming took off 4 bases at V and 2 bases at J, with 13 bases between the two ends. The CDR3 is made up of 14 amino acids. The data were obtained in a study of breast tumors, draining lymph nodes, adjacent tissues. The study, taken as a whole, reports: Data fit most tumor T cells coming from lymph node, expanding in tumor. The lymph node origin of tumor T cells was framed as consistent with a hypothesis, not demonstrated. Tumor repertoires ranked between lymph nodes and nontumor tissue in diversity, with V and J gene preferences.

The chain combines TRBV5-1 with TRBJ2-7; D possibly corresponds to TRBD2 (7 bases). Specimen: axillary lymph node tissue. This clonotype was obtained from a female donor with breast cancer. Some clones in this sample may be carry-over from other donors' samples. In DNA form, the CDR3 reads TGCGCCAGCAGCATTGGGGGGGCGACCTACGAGCAGTACTTC. Protein sequence: CASSIGGATYEQYF.